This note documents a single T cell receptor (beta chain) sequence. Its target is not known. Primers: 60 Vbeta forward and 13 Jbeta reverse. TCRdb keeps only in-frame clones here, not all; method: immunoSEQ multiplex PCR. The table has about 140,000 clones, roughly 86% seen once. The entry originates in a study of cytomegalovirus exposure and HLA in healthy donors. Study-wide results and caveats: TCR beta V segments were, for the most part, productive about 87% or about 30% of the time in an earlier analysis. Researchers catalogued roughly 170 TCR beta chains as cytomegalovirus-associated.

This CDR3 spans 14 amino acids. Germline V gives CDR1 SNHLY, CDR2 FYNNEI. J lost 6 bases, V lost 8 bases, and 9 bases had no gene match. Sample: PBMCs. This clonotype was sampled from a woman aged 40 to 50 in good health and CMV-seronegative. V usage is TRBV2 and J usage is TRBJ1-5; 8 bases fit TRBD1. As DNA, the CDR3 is TGTGCCAGCGGGACAGGTCGCGTGAGTCAGCCCCAGCATTTT. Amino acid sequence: CASGTGRVSQPQHF.